This T cell receptor beta chain derives from a study of siplizumab effects on memory and regulatory T cells. Germline CDR1 reads MGHRA; CDR2 reads YSYEKL. V trimming: 4 bases; J trimming: 2 bases; junction bases outside the gene matches: 7. This CDR3 has 16 residues. The table came from immunoSEQ multiplex PCR; TCRdb's copy has only in-frame clones and leaves some out. Of 50,000 to 70,000 clones detected, 90% to 97% appear once; the ten largest clones hold roughly 0.1%. The V and J genes are TRBV4-1 and TRBJ2-3; 9 nucleotides line up with TRBD2. This clonotype originated in a human donor in good health. The sequencing input was naive CD8+ T cells sorted from blood. CDR3 nucleotide sequence: TGCGCCAGCAGCCGGAGTAGCGGGGGCTACACAGATACGCAGTATTTT. This codes for CASSRSSGGYTDTQYF.